Sequencing of this TCR beta chain was carried out in a study of regulatory T cells in long-lasting Graves disease (dated by TCRdb to the early 2020s). About the full investigation: Persistent Graves' disease was defined as persistently positive TSH receptor autoantibodies together with antithyroid drug treatment for over 5 years. Persistent Graves' disease patients were compared with newly diagnosed Graves' disease patients by peripheral blood TCR sequencing and RNA sequencing. The study took place in China and was registered as a clinical trial. A total of roughly 33 samples were covered by TCR sequencing, comprising approximately 13 persistent and around 20 newly diagnosed Graves' disease patients. Persistent Graves' disease patients in the clinical cohort had taken antithyroid drugs for approximately ten years on average. General findings and caveats noted by the study authors: A larger number of public clonotypes was shared among persistent patients (about 2,700) than among newly diagnosed patients (around 880). Sequencing and analysis were limited to the TCR beta chain. Lower TCR Shannon entropy and fewer highly expanded clones were observed in persistent Graves' disease patients than in newly diagnosed patients, which suggested clonal expansion. As a limitation, the authors acknowledged that the small sample size may reduce accuracy. Only peripheral blood was studied, because thyroid tissue, the primary lesion, was inaccessible.

Details on this clonotype: It lacks a known antigen. Per-nucleotide qualities are absent, and no much larger clonotype sits a single base away.

Libraries were constructed by multiplex PCR. Sequenced using an Illumina HiSeq 4000. To build TCR beta libraries, CDR3 regions were amplified by Arm-PCR using iRepertoire HTBI primers. Before sequencing, the PCR products underwent gel purification. The authors' analysis ran thus. Across samples, 55 to 80 TRBV and 13 to 15 TRBJ segments were identified and used for gene usage analysis of CDR3 amino acid clonotypes. COPE and FqMerger were used to merge the filtered high-quality paired reads into contigs. BLAST was used to align contigs to IMGT TRBV, TRBD and TRBJ reference genes, with CDR3 defined following IMGT. Any clonotype with a frequency above 0.1% was counted as a highly expanded clone. Shannon entropy served as the measure of repertoire diversity, while the Gini coefficient captured V-J evenness. Public clonotypes were defined as clonotypes shared by more than one individual. TCRdb reprocessing: public reads trimmed at Q25 with fastp, clones called with MiXCR, in-frame beta chains kept. A single entry per CDR3 protein holds the most common genes and DNA from its merged rows. TCRdb, not the original authors, processed these V and J calls. Present in this sample are over 650,000 distinct CDR3 sequences, 30% of which were seen just once. About two fifths of the sample is in the top ten clones.

The label giving this sample's time point can be read as: persistent/refractory GD, antithyroid drugs over 5 years with positive TRAb. For both TCR sequencing and RNA sequencing, RNA was extracted from PBMCs using TRIzol. Graves' disease was diagnosed according to American Thyroid Association guidelines. The patients came from an endocrinology department in Xi'an, China. Each patient gave about 9.1 milliliters of peripheral blood, collected in an EDTA anticoagulant tube. Ficoll Paque Plus density gradient separation was used to isolate PBMCs, and no further T cell sorting was performed. An Agilent 2100 Bioanalyzer and agarose gel were used to assess RNA quality, and a NanoDrop 2000 was used to measure RNA concentration. This TCR was sampled from a female donor with Graves disease. Sequenced here: peripheral blood mononuclear cells (PBMCs), sampled when the disease was refractory, from a patient treated with antithyroid drugs.

The sequenced DNA is TGTGCCAGCAGTCTCACGCCTCGGGAGGGCCTCACCGGGGAGCTGTTTTTT. This encodes CASSLTPREGLTGELFF. Recombination linked TRBV27 to TRBJ2-2, with TRBD2 identical over 8 junction bases. Taken from cysteine to phenylalanine, the CDR3 has 17 residues. The retained sequence is limited to the CDR3, 51 bases, with the frame set at the first base. As encoded in the germline V gene (reference sequence), CDR1 is MNHEY while CDR2 is SMNVEV. From V the trimming removes 5 bases and from J it removes 4 bases, while the gene matches leave 12 bases of the junction unaccounted for.